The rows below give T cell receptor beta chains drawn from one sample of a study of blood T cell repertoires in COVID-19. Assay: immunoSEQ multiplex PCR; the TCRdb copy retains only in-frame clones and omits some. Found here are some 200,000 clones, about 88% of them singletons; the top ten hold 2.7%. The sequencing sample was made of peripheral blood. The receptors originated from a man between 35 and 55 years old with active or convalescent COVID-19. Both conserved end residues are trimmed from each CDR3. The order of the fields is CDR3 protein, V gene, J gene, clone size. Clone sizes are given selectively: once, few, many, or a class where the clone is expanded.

cdr3_aa: ASSLSPDSPLH
v_call: TRBV7-3
j_call: TRBJ1-6
clone_size: NA

cdr3_aa: ASTLGDRRSYEQY
v_call: TRBV7-8
j_call: TRBJ2-7
clone_size: NA

cdr3_aa: ASSGGNLGGGGNLGGYT
v_call: TRBV7-2
j_call: TRBJ1-2
clone_size: NA

cdr3_aa: ASSYGDRGLETQY
v_call: TRBV5-1
j_call: TRBJ2-5
clone_size: NA

cdr3_aa: ATSTGGGSRSGYT
v_call: TRBV15
j_call: TRBJ1-2
clone_size: NA

cdr3_aa: ASSLTGVEAF
v_call: TRBV14
j_call: TRBJ1-1
clone_size: NA

cdr3_aa: ASSETGGGTEAF
v_call: TRBV11-2
j_call: TRBJ1-1
clone_size: NA

cdr3_aa: ASKRTGVRQPQH
v_call: TRBV2
j_call: TRBJ1-5
clone_size: NA

cdr3_aa: ASSHWDSKYPYEQY
v_call: TRBV28
j_call: TRBJ2-7
clone_size: NA

cdr3_aa: ASKRRGNEQF
v_call: TRBV21-1
j_call: TRBJ2-1
clone_size: NA

cdr3_aa: ASGSGLGAF
v_call: TRBV11-1
j_call: TRBJ1-1
clone_size: NA

cdr3_aa: SVRKGGTGELF
v_call: TRBV29-1
j_call: TRBJ2-2
clone_size: NA

cdr3_aa: ATSDMTSGGGTGELF
v_call: TRBV24-1
j_call: TRBJ2-2
clone_size: NA

cdr3_aa: ATSSSGGDGELF
v_call: TRBV15
j_call: TRBJ2-2
clone_size: NA

cdr3_aa: ASSQEGQGLHEQF
v_call: TRBV4-3
j_call: TRBJ2-1
clone_size: once

cdr3_aa: ASSQERDRGINSEQY
v_call: TRBV4-1
j_call: TRBJ2-7
clone_size: NA

cdr3_aa: ATSIGGNDQPQH
v_call: TRBV28
j_call: TRBJ1-5
clone_size: NA

cdr3_aa: ASRVRGGGNEKLF
v_call: TRBV28
j_call: TRBJ1-4
clone_size: few

cdr3_aa: ASSHRGGLLTDTQY
v_call: TRBV6-6
j_call: TRBJ2-3
clone_size: NA

cdr3_aa: ASSLLGGTDTQY
v_call: TRBV7-3
j_call: TRBJ2-3
clone_size: few

cdr3_aa: SVATRQARGGYT
v_call: TRBV29-1
j_call: TRBJ1-2
clone_size: few

cdr3_aa: SVVFGASSYNSPLH
v_call: TRBV29-1
j_call: TRBJ1-6
clone_size: NA

cdr3_aa: ASSPRPRGRLHGYT
v_call: TRBV27
j_call: TRBJ1-2
clone_size: NA

cdr3_aa: ASSPRGGSSEQY
v_call: TRBV3-1/TRBV3-2
j_call: TRBJ2-7
clone_size: NA

cdr3_aa: ASSQRLAQETQY
v_call: TRBV4-2
j_call: TRBJ2-5
clone_size: NA

cdr3_aa: ASSASTANTEAF
v_call: TRBV9
j_call: TRBJ1-1
clone_size: NA

cdr3_aa: ASSIKTGTVNEQF
v_call: TRBV19
j_call: TRBJ2-1
clone_size: NA

cdr3_aa: ASSPTSLDTQY
v_call: TRBV5-1
j_call: TRBJ2-3
clone_size: NA

cdr3_aa: ASSQGTRIKNTEAF
v_call: TRBV4-3
j_call: TRBJ1-1
clone_size: NA

cdr3_aa: ASSENIGRQGF
v_call: TRBV10-1
j_call: TRBJ1-4
clone_size: NA

cdr3_aa: ASSPREGRNQPQH
v_call: TRBV7-2
j_call: TRBJ1-5
clone_size: NA

cdr3_aa: ASRQGIVRNQPQH
v_call: TRBV6-5
j_call: TRBJ1-5
clone_size: NA

cdr3_aa: ASSSGTGGQPQH
v_call: TRBV5-4
j_call: TRBJ1-5
clone_size: NA

cdr3_aa: ASSLSGQGYEQY
v_call: TRBV6-5
j_call: TRBJ2-7
clone_size: NA

cdr3_aa: ASSPTGTGEYQPQH
v_call: TRBV6-6
j_call: TRBJ1-5
clone_size: NA

cdr3_aa: ASSLTGLETQY
v_call: TRBV28
j_call: TRBJ2-5
clone_size: NA

cdr3_aa: ASSYAGEAGGSPLH
v_call: TRBV6-6
j_call: TRBJ1-6
clone_size: few

cdr3_aa: ASSVGAGTYEQY
v_call: TRBV9
j_call: TRBJ2-7
clone_size: NA

cdr3_aa: ASSFPLTGKETQY
v_call: TRBV11-1
j_call: TRBJ2-5
clone_size: NA

cdr3_aa: ASSLDGQLNQPQH
v_call: TRBV5-1
j_call: TRBJ1-5
clone_size: few

cdr3_aa: ASSRSKVTSTDTQY
v_call: TRBV19
j_call: TRBJ2-3
clone_size: NA

cdr3_aa: ASSERDVRFTEAF
v_call: TRBV2
j_call: TRBJ1-1
clone_size: once

cdr3_aa: ASSLSTGGNEKLF
v_call: TRBV3-1/TRBV3-2
j_call: TRBJ1-4
clone_size: NA